The 22 T cell receptor beta chains listed next were all sequenced from one sample in a study of human T cells and chemical hapten exposure. The time point denotes: patch test 1, 2 weeks after DPC sensitization. The treatment was: therapeutic diphenylcyclopropenone sensitization with weekly scalp DPC. TCRdb reprocessed the RACE reads via MiXCR and lists one record per CDR3 protein. The sample contains approximately 110,000 distinct CDR3 sequences, around 10% of which appear only once. The sample in question was whole blood, obtained in connection with sensitization to the hapten diphenylcyclopropenone (DPC). All receptors come from a woman between 40 and 55 years old with alopecia areata. Some clones in this sample may be carry-over from other donors' samples.

This clonotype was counted many times. The gene calls are TRBV10-3 and TRBJ2-5; 7 bases map to TRBD1. CDR3 length equals 12 residues. Germline values: CDR1 ENHRY, CDR2 SYGVKD. With 5 bases clipped from V and 5 bases from J, the junction kept 2 bases outside the gene matches. CDR3 protein: CAISRGPETQYF. CDR3 coding DNA: TGTGCCATCAGTAGGGGGCCTGAGACCCAGTACTTC.

The chain has TRBV5-6 and TRBJ2-7, with D unresolved. This CDR3 has 14 amino acids. V dropped 2 bases and J dropped 0 bases, with 9 bases sitting between them. Per the germline V gene, CDR1 is SGHDT and CDR2 is YYEEEE. The CDR3 protein is CASSFELFSYEQYF. The CDR3 nucleotides are TGTGCCAGCAGCTTTGAGCTATTCTCCTACGAGCAGTACTTC.

This clonotype was seen many times. This chain uses TRBV5-4 with TRBJ2-7, with D tentatively TRBD2 (5 bases). CDR3 size: 19 residues. CDR1 is SGHNT and CDR2 is YYREEE in the germline V gene (reference sequence). V was trimmed by 4 bases and J by 6 bases, leaving 32 bases between them. CDR3 coding DNA: TGTGCCAGCAGCGATTCGAGGGCCAACTCCGGTCCTCTCGGCTCCGAGCAGTACTTC. Translated: CASSDSRANSGPLGSEQYF.

This clonotype has a count of ten or more. V and J are TRBV7-6 and TRBJ2-1; TRBD2 aligns across 12 bases. The CDR3 is made up of 15 amino acids. Germline assignment: CDR1 SGHVS and CDR2 FNYEAQ. V was clipped by 1 base and J by 6 bases; unmatched bases: 1. CDR3 region: CASSLGTSGVNEQFF. CDR3 nucleotides: TGTGCCAGCAGCTTAGGGACTAGCGGGGTCAATGAGCAGTTCTTC. Full variable domain (rest looked up from reference TRBV7-6 and TRBJ2-1): GAGVSQSPRYKVTKRGQDVALRCDPISGHVSLYWYRQALGQGPEFLTYFNYEAQQDKSGLPNDRFSAERPEGSISTLTIQRTEQRDSAMYRCASSLGTSGVNEQFFGPGTRLTVL.

This clonotype was counted ten times or more. The chain uses TRBV7-2 and TRBJ2-3; possible D gene TRBD1, 5 bases. The CDR3 length is 16 residues. Germline CDR1 SGHTA, CDR2 FQGNSA. Trimming removed 5 bases from V and 4 bases from J, with 19 bases in between. The chain's CDR3 is CASSPSAGSTADTQYF. CDR3 coding DNA: TGTGCCAGCAGCCCATCCGCAGGGTCGACAGCAGATACGCAGTATTTT.

The chain carries TRBV10-2 and TRBJ2-5; 7 bases map to TRBD1. The CDR3 has 13 amino acids. The germline V gene has CDR1 WSHSY and CDR2 SAAADI. V trimming: 7 bases; J trimming: 1 base; junction bases outside the gene matches: 3. CDR3 in amino acids: CASTGQVQETQYF. For the CDR3, the DNA is TGCGCCAGCACAGGACAGGTCCAAGAGACCCAGTACTTC.

A word on this clonotype: One end of the junction does not line up with germline, which may come from a read error. The chain is built from TRBV19 and TRBJ2-3, with D perhaps TRBD1 (6 bases). This CDR3 contains 14 residues. The germline V gene encodes CDR1 LNHDA and CDR2 SQIVND (reference sequence). The CDR3 DNA follows: TGTGACAGTAGTAGAGGACAGCCCACAGATACGCAGTATTTT. Its protein is CDSSRGQPTDTQYF.

CDR3 nucleotide sequence: TGTGCCAGCAGCTTACAGCGACAGCCTCTGCGGGCTGAAGCTTTCTTT. Protein product: CASSLQRQPLRAEAFF. The genes are TRBV7-9 and TRBJ1-1; D is perhaps TRBD1 (5 bases). With 2 bases removed from V and 6 bases from J, the gap between germline ends came to 19 bases. The CDR3 totals 16 residues. Germline loops: CDR1 SEHNR, CDR2 FQNEAQ (reference sequence).

This clonotype was seen many times. The chain couples TRBV7-6 to TRBJ1-1; D is undetermined. The V gene lost 0 bases and the J gene lost 3 bases, with 5 bases spanning the gap. The CDR3 contains 13 residues. Germline CDR1 is SGHVS and CDR2 is FNYEAQ. The CDR3 DNA is TGTGCCAGCAGCTTAGCGGCGGACACTGAAGCTTTCTTT. Protein product: CASSLAADTEAFF.

This clonotype was observed many times. This chain connects TRBV11-2 to TRBJ2-1; TRBD2 agrees at 12 bases. J gave up 9 bases and V 5 bases, and 14 bases lay outside the gene matches. CDR3 length: 17 amino acids. Germline V gene data show CDR1 as SGHAT and CDR2 as FQNNGV. In nucleotides, the CDR3 is TGTGCCAGCAGCGCACAAGGGCGGGGGACTAGCGGGTCTGAGCAGTTCTTC. The encoded protein is CASSAQGRGTSGSEQFF.

In this sample, this clonotype turned up many times. The rearrangement joins TRBV12-3 or TRBV12-4 to TRBJ2-2; D might be TRBD2 (6 bases). This CDR3 is 15 amino acids long. Between the trimmed V and J ends, which lost 7 bases and 4 bases, there was a span of 16 bases. DNA of the CDR3: TGTGCCAGCAAGTTGACGGGAGAATCCACCGGGGAGCTGTTTTTT. Protein: CASKLTGESTGELFF.

This clonotype has a handful of counts. V usage is TRBV7-2 and J usage is TRBJ1-5; TRBD1 is a possible D gene (6 bases). The germline CDR1 and CDR2 sequences are SGHTA and FQGNSA. The CDR3 is 18 residues long. With 2 bases removed from V and 4 bases from J, the gap between germline ends came to 21 bases. The CDR3 spells CASSLPAGAAVSNQPQHF. The CDR3 nucleotides are TGTGCCAGCAGCTTACCGGCAGGGGCCGCCGTCTCAAATCAGCCCCAGCATTTT.

The sample holds a few counts of this clonotype. V gene TRBV6-1 combines with J gene TRBJ2-3, with D perhaps TRBD1 (6 bases). CDR1 and CDR2 (germline): MNHNS, SASEGT. The CDR3 has 15 residues. V was cut by 1 base and J by 1 base, with 9 bases left in between. The CDR3 DNA sequence: TGTGCCAGCAGTGAAGTGGCAGGGGGCACAGATACGCAGTATTTT. It yields the protein CASSEVAGGTDTQYF.

This clonotype showed up many times. The J gene is TRBJ2-2, the V gene TRBV11-2; D ambiguous. This CDR3 has 12 residues. Per germline, CDR1 SGHAT and CDR2 FQNNGV. V was clipped by 6 bases and J by 8 bases, with 10 bases between them. CDR3 nucleotide sequence: TGTGCCAGCAGGCCAGCTCTTGGGGAGCTGTTTTTT. Protein sequence: CASRPALGELFF.

This clonotype was counted many times. The chain links TRBV7-2 to TRBJ2-5, with D uncertain. V lost 4 bases and J lost 3, with 9 bases in between. Germline V CDR1 and CDR2: SGHTA, FQGNSA. The CDR3 consists of 13 residues. For the CDR3, the DNA is TGTGCCAGCAGCTACGTCAGAGAAGAGACCCAGTACTTC. This encodes CASSYVREETQYF.

The chain links TRBV11-2 to TRBJ2-1, with a tentative D call TRBD2 (6 bases). The CDR3 totals 13 residues. In germline, CDR1 is SGHAT, CDR2 FQNNGV. Trimming left V 7 bases short and J 6 bases short, with 13 bases between. This chain's CDR3 is CASTLRTTNEQFF. As DNA, the CDR3 is TGTGCCAGCACCCTTAGGACTACCAATGAGCAGTTCTTC.

This clonotype has ten or more counts. V gene TRBV6-5 combines with J gene TRBJ1-2, with unresolved D. Trimming stripped 3 bases from V and 6 bases from J, with 14 bases between. The CDR3 is 14 residues long. Germline V gene sequence: CDR1 MNHEY, CDR2 SVGAGI. In DNA, the CDR3 is TGTGCCAGCAGTTATGGAGGATTAGGGAATGGCTACACCTTC. It encodes CASSYGGLGNGYTF.

The chain employs TRBV7-2 and TRBJ2-7; no definite D call. This CDR3 contains 16 residues. Trimming took off 1 base at V and 4 bases at J, with 17 bases between the two ends. The V gene's germline CDR1 is SGHTA and CDR2 FQGNSA. CDR3 loop: CASSLDGSHRRYEQYF. In DNA, the CDR3 is TGTGCCAGCAGCTTAGATGGCAGCCATCGCCGGTACGAGCAGTACTTC.

This clonotype was counted a few times. J is TRBJ2-7 and V is TRBV27, with 8 bases identical to TRBD2. This CDR3 is 13 amino acids long. Germline loops: CDR1 MNHEY, CDR2 SMNVEV (reference sequence). V lost 2 bases to trimming and J lost 6 bases; unmatched junction nucleotides: 3. The CDR3 sequence: CASSLQGLGEQYF. Here the CDR3 DNA reads TGTGCCAGCAGTTTACAGGGACTAGGCGAGCAGTACTTC.

This clonotype has just one count. The CDR3 does not end in the conserved phenylalanine or tryptophan, so this is likely a read error. The rearrangement links TRBV27 to TRBJ1-4; weak D call: TRBD1 (6 bases). Looked up from germline, CDR1 is MNHEY and CDR2 is SMNVEV (reference sequence). This CDR3 spans 14 amino acids. V lost 6 bases and J 4 bases, leaving 12 bases between the germline ends. The CDR3 loop is CASSRTAVNEKLFL. The CDR3 coding sequence is TGTGCCAGCAGCCGGACAGCCGTTAATGAAAAACTGTTTTTA.

This clonotype came up many times. The gene calls are TRBV7-2 and TRBJ1-2; 9 bases fit TRBD1. Germline V gene sequence: CDR1 SGHTA, CDR2 FQGNSA. With 1 base clipped from V and 8 bases from J, the junction kept 2 bases outside the gene matches. The CDR3 covers 13 residues. CDR3 amino acids: CASSLDRGQGYTF. The CDR3 DNA follows: TGTGCCAGCAGCTTAGACAGGGGGCAAGGCTACACCTTC.

This clonotype was counted at least ten times. The rearrangement joins TRBV28 to TRBJ2-7; the D is unclear. The CDR3 has 14 residues. CDR1 is MDHEN and CDR2 is SYDVKM in the germline V gene. V dropped 7 bases and J dropped 1 base, with 14 bases sitting between them. The CDR3 DNA reads as TGTGCCAGCATCATGACACCGACGTCCTACGAGCAGTACTTC. It translates to CASIMTPTSYEQYF.